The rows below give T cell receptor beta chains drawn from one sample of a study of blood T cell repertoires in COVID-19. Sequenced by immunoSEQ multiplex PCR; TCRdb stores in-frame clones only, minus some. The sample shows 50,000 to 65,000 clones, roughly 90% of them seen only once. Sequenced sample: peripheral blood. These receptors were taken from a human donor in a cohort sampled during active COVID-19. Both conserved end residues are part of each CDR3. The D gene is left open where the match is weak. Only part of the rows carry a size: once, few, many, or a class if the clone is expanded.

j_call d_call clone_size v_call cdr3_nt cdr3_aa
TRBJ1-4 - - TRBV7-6 TGTGCCACTAGAGGGATGGGTAATGAAAAACTGTTTTTT CATRGMGNEKLFF
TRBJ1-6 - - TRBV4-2 TGTGCCAGCAGCCAAGAAGGATCCAGGGGTCGGGTGTACCGTTCACCCCTCCACTTT CASSQEGSRGRVYRSPLHF
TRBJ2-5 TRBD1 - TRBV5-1 TGCGCCAGCAGCTTGGGGGACAGGGCGGAGACCCAGTACTTC CASSLGDRAETQYF
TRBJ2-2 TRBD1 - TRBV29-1 TGCAGCGGAGGCCGGGACAGGGACACCGGGGAGCTGTTTTTT CSGGRDRDTGELFF
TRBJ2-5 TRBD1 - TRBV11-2 TGTGCCAGCAGCTTGGCAGGGGGTCTAGAGGAGACCCAGTACTTC CASSLAGGLEETQYF
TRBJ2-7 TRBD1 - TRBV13 TGTGCCAGCAGCACCGAGAGGGGGCAGGCTTGGGACGAGCAGTACTTC CASSTERGQAWDEQYF
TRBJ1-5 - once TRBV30 TGTGCCTGGAGTGTAGGTTATGGAGGGCAGCCCCAGCATTTT CAWSVGYGGQPQHF
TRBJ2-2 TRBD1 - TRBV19 TGTGCCAGTAGTATCGGGACAGGGAGCACCGGGGAGCTGTTTTTT CASSIGTGSTGELFF
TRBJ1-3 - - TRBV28 TGTGCCAGCAGTTTAGGGGGCACTGGAAACACCATATATTTT CASSLGGTGNTIYF
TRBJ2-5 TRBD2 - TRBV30 TGTGCCTGGAGTGTACTAGCGGGAGAGACCCAGTACTTC CAWSVLAGETQYF
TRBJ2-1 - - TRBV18 TGTGCCAGCTCACCGATTCAGGGGGGTGAGCAGTTCTTC CASSPIQGGEQFF
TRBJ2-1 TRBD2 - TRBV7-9 TGTGCCAGCAGCTCCGGACTAGCGGGCCCCTCCTACAATGAGCAGTTCTTC CASSSGLAGPSYNEQFF
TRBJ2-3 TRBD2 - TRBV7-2 TGTGCCAGCAGCACGGGACTAGCGGGTAGCACAGATACGCAGTATTTT CASSTGLAGSTDTQYF
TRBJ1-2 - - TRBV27 TGTGCCAGCAGTTCGAGGCCTAACTATGGCTACACCTTC CASSSRPNYGYTF
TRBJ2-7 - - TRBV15 TGTGCCACCAGCAGGGGACTGGACCCGGGCTACGAGCAGTACTTC CATSRGLDPGYEQYF
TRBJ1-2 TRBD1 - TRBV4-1 TGCGCCAGCAGCCAAGCGACCTCCGGGACAGGACTTGGCTACACCTTC CASSQATSGTGLGYTF
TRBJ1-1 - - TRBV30 TGTGCCCAAGGGGGGGCCGGGAACACTGAAGCTTTCTTT CAQGGAGNTEAFF
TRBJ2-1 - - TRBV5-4 TGTGCCAGCAGCGGTAGCGTGAGAGTCAATGAGCAGTTCTTC CASSGSVRVNEQFF
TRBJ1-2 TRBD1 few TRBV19 TGTGCCAGCGGGACAGGGTTTCTTTATGGCTACACCTTC CASGTGFLYGYTF
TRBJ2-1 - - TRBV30 TGTGCCTGGGCGCTCGGGGATGAGCAGTTCTTC CAWALGDEQFF
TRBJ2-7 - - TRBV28 TGTGCCAGCACCCTAGGTGGGTGGGACGAGCAGTACTTC CASTLGGWDEQYF
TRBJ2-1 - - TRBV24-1 TGTGCCACCAGTGATTCGTGGTCCGGGAGCCAGCAGTTCTTC CATSDSWSGSQQFF
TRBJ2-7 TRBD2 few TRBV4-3 TGCGCCAGCAGCCAAGGGCGTAGCGGGACCTACGAGCAGTACTTC CASSQGRSGTYEQYF
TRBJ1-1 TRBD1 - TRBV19 TGTGCCAGTAGCCTTGGACAGGCGAACACTGAAGCTTTCTTT CASSLGQANTEAFF
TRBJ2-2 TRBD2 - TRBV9 TGTGCCAGCAGCGCGAGCTGGACTAGCGAGAACACCGGGGAGCTGTTTTTT CASSASWTSENTGELFF
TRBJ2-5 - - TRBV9 TGTGCCAGCAGCCCTGCGGCAGTCCAAGAGACCCAGTACTTC CASSPAAVQETQYF
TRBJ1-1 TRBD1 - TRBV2 TGTGCCAGCATCGACAGGGGCACTGAAGCTTTCTTT CASIDRGTEAFF
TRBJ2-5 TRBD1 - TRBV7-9 TGTGCCAGCAGCTTACCCCAACCGGGACAGGGGGCTGAGACCCAGTACTTC CASSLPQPGQGAETQYF
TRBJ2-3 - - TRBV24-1 TGTGCCACCAGTGATTTCGCTAGCGGCACAGATACGCAGTATTTT CATSDFASGTDTQYF
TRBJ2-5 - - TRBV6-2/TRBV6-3 TGTGCCAGCAGTCCGGGCCTTGGACTTCGTAGTGAGACCCAGTACTTC CASSPGLGLRSETQYF
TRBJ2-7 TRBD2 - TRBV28 TGTGCCAGCAGTTTATGGAGAAGCGGGAGATGGTCCTACGAGCAGTACTTC CASSLWRSGRWSYEQYF
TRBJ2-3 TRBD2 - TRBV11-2 TGTGCCAGCAGCCTCAATCGGGGGGGAGATACGCAGTATTTT CASSLNRGGDTQYF
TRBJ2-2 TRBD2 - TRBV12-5 TGTGCTAGTGGTTTGGTATATCTTGAGGGAGGGCCCACCGGGGAGCTGTTTTTT CASGLVYLEGGPTGELFF
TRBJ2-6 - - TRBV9 TGTGCCAGCAGCGTAGAGGCAGGGGAGTCCGGGGCCAACGTCCTGACTTTC CASSVEAGESGANVLTF
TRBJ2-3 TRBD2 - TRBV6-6 TGTGCCAGCTATTCTAGCGGAAGCACAGATACGCAGTATTTT CASYSSGSTDTQYF
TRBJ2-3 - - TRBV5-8 TGTGCCAGCAGCTTGGCCGGGGACACAGATACGCAGTATTTT CASSLAGDTDTQYF
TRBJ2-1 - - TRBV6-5 TGTGCCAGCAGTTACTCGGGCCGGGAGCAGTTCTTC CASSYSGREQFF
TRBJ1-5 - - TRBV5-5 TGTGCCAGCATGGAGGGGCCCAGCAATCAGCCCCAGCATTTT CASMEGPSNQPQHF
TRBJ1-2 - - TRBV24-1 TGTGCCACCAGTGCCTATCGGGGGGATGGCTACACCTTC CATSAYRGDGYTF
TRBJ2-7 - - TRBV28 TGTGCCAGCAGTGTTGGACCCACAGGCTTCCTCTACGAGCAGTACTTC CASSVGPTGFLYEQYF
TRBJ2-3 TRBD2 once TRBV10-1 TGCGCCAGCAGCCCTAGCGGGAGGAGCACAGATACGCAGTATTTT CASSPSGRSTDTQYF
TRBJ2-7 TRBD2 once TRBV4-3 TGCGCCAGCAGCCAAGATCGGGCTAGCGGCAGCTACGAGCAGTACTTC CASSQDRASGSYEQYF
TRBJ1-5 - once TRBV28 TGTGCCAGCAGTTTGCTAGGGAGGTTCGATCAGCCCCAGCATTTT CASSLLGRFDQPQHF
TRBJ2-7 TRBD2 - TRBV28 TGTGCCAGCAGTTTACGGGGGGGGTTCTACGAGCAGTACTTC CASSLRGGFYEQYF
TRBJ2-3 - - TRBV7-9 TGTGCCAGCAGCTTGGACTTGAGCACAGATACGCAGTATTTT CASSLDLSTDTQYF
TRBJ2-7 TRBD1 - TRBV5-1 TGCGCCAGCAGCTATGGCAGGGGGTACGAGCAGTACTTC CASSYGRGYEQYF
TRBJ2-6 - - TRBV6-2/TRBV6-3 TGTGCCAGCAGTTACGAACAGCCCTCTGGGGCCAACGTCCTGACTTTC CASSYEQPSGANVLTF
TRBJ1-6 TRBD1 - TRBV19 TGTGCCAGTACCCTTCAGGGGGTTAATTCACCCCTCCACTTT CASTLQGVNSPLHF
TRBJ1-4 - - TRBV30 TGTGCCTGGAACAGGGTAGCTAATGAAAAACTGTTTTTT CAWNRVANEKLFF
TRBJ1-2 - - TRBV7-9 TGTGCCAGCAGGCGGGGAGATAACTATGGCTACACCTTC CASRRGDNYGYTF
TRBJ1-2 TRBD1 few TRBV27 TGTGCCAGCAGCCGATCCTCTAAGGACAGGGGGTTTGCTAACTATGGCTACACCTTC CASSRSSKDRGFANYGYTF